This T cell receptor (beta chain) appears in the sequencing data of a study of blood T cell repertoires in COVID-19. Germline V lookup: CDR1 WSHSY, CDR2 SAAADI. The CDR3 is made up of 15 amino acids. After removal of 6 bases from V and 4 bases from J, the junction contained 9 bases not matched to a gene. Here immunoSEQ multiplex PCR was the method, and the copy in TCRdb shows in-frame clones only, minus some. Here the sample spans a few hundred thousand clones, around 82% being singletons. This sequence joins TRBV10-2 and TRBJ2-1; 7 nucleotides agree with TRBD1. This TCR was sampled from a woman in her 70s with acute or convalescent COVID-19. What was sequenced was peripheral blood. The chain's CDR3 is CASSQGQSIYNEQFF. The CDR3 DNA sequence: TGCGCCAGCAGCCAGGGACAGAGCATTTACAATGAGCAGTTCTTC.